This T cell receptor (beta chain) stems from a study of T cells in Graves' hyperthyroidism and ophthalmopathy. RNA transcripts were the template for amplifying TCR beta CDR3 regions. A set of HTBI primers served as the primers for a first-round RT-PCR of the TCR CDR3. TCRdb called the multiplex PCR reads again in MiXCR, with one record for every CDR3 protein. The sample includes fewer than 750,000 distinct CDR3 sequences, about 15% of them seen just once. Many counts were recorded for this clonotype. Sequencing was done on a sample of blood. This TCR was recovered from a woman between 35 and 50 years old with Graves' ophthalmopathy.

The DNA for the CDR3 is TGTGCCACCAGCAGAGACAGAGGGAGCTATGGCTACACCTTC. It encodes CATSRDRGSYGYTF. V usage is TRBV15 and J usage is TRBJ1-2; D not certain. Germline V CDR1 and CDR2: LNHNV, YYDKDF (reference sequence). V lost 0 bases, J lost 4 bases, and 9 bases lay in between. The CDR3 length is 14 residues.